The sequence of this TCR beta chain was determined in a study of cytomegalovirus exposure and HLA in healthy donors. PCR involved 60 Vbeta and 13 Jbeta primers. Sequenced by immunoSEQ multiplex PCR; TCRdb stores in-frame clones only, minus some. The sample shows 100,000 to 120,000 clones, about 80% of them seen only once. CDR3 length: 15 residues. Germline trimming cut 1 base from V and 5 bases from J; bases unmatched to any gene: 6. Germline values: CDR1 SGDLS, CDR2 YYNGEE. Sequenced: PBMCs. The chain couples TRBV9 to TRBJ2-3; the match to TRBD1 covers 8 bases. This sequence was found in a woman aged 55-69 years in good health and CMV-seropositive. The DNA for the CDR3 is TGTGCCAGCAGCGTATGGACAGGGTTCGGAGATACGCAGTATTTT. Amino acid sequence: CASSVWTGFGDTQYF. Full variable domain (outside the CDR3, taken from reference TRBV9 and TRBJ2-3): DSGVTQTPKHLITATGQRVTLRCSPRSGDLSVYWYQQSLDQGLQFLIQYYNGEERAKGNILERFSAQQFPDLHSELNLSSLELGDSALYFCASSVWTGFGDTQYFGPGTRLTVL.